Following are 26 T cell receptor beta chains from one sample sequenced in a study of T cell responses to AZD1222 COVID-19 vaccine. Only in-frame clones appear in the TCRdb table, and some are missing; sequencing was by immunoSEQ multiplex PCR. The sample records 140,000 to 150,000 clones, about 89% being singletons. The sequences come from peripheral blood, collected on day 0 of AZD1222 vaccination. Source of these receptors: an adult in good health.

This clone was picked up one time. The genes are TRBV28 and TRBJ1-1, with D perhaps matching TRBD1 (5 bases). The CDR3 is 13 amino acids. Germline loops: CDR1 MDHEN, CDR2 SYDVKM. Trimming removed 3 bases at V and 4 bases at J, with 9 bases between. The CDR3 nucleotides are TGTGCCAGCAGTTTTTCAGGGATCACTGAAGCTTTCTTT. Its translation is CASSFSGITEAFF.

J is TRBJ2-5 and V is TRBV5-6, with TRBD2 identical over 7 bases. V lost 0 bases to trimming and J lost 2 bases; unmatched junction nucleotides: 7. The CDR3 consists of 16 residues. Per germline, CDR1 SGHDT and CDR2 YYEEEE. CDR3 sequence: CASSLGGSGGQETQYF. CDR3 sequence (DNA): TGTGCCAGCAGCTTGGGTGGGTCGGGGGGACAAGAGACCCAGTACTTC.

The chain recombines TRBV5-4 with TRBJ2-5; 9 bases fit TRBD1. Per the germline V gene, CDR1 is SGHNT and CDR2 is YYREEE (reference sequence). The CDR3 sequence is 15 residues long. V was clipped by 3 bases and J by 3 bases; unmatched bases: 6. The CDR3 here is CASSSGGTGKETQYF. CDR3 nucleotides: TGTGCCAGCAGCTCGGGTGGGACAGGGAAAGAGACCCAGTACTTC.

The chain carries TRBV6-5 and TRBJ1-1; D gene unclear. Germline V gene lookup returns CDR1 MNHEY and CDR2 SVGAGI. CDR3 length: 14 amino acids. V was trimmed by 6 bases and J by 0 bases, leaving 11 bases between them. CDR3 loop: CASSPRNMNTEAFF. In DNA form, the CDR3 reads TGTGCCAGCAGCCCCAGGAACATGAACACTGAAGCTTTCTTT.

This sequence joins TRBV27 and TRBJ2-6, with a weak D call TRBD2 (6 bases). Trimming pared 5 bases from V and 3 bases from J, leaving 8 bases between. The length of the CDR3 is 14 residues. The germline CDR1 and CDR2 sequences are MNHEY and SMNVEV (reference sequence). Here the CDR3 reads CASSTGVGANVLTF. In DNA, the CDR3 is TGTGCCAGCAGTACGGGGGTTGGGGCCAACGTCCTGACTTTC.

V gene TRBV6-5 combines with J gene TRBJ1-4; 9 bases agree with TRBD1. In germline, CDR1 is MNHEY, CDR2 SVGAGI. The V segment lost 0 bases and the J segment 9 bases; nucleotides outside the gene matches: 8. The CDR3 has 16 amino acids. The CDR3 loop reads CASSYSPTGGLQKLFF. The CDR3 DNA reads TGTGCCAGCAGTTACTCCCCGACAGGGGGACTCCAAAAACTGTTTTTT.

The rearrangement uses TRBV2 and TRBJ1-2; D remains ambiguous. Germline loops: CDR1 SNHLY, CDR2 FYNNEI. CDR3 length: 12 amino acids. Between the trimmed V and J ends, which lost 6 bases and 2 bases, there was a span of 7 bases. The CDR3, as DNA: TGTGCCAGCAGCCCCGTCAACTATGGCTACACCTTC. Its protein product is CASSPVNYGYTF.

This chain links TRBV5-4 with TRBJ2-7, with 8 bases identical to TRBD1. V lost 0 bases and J lost 4; bases outside the gene matches: 6. Germline V lookup: CDR1 SGHNT, CDR2 YYREEE (reference sequence). The CDR3 is 15 residues long. The CDR3 region is CASSLAGRGPYEQYF. DNA for the CDR3: TGTGCCAGCAGCTTGGCTGGCAGGGGGCCTTACGAGCAGTACTTC.

The rearrangement uses TRBV15 and TRBJ1-6; D uncertain. Germline V lookup: CDR1 LNHNV, CDR2 YYDKDF (reference sequence). This CDR3 comprises 14 residues. Trimming stripped 0 bases from V and 7 bases from J, with 7 bases between. The CDR3: CATSRDFGNSPLHF. The CDR3 DNA sequence: TGTGCCACCAGCAGAGATTTTGGGAATTCACCCCTCCACTTT.

The V and J genes are TRBV7-9 and TRBJ1-4; 7 bases fit TRBD1. There are 15 residues in the CDR3. CDR1 and CDR2 (germline): SEHNR, FQNEAQ (reference sequence). V was pared by 2 bases and J by 7 bases, with 7 bases of the junction left unmatched. CDR3 sequence (DNA): TGTGCCAGCAGCTTATCACAGGGGCGGGGTGAAAAACTGTTTTTT. The encoded protein is CASSLSQGRGEKLFF.

This clone came up once. The chain links TRBV28 to TRBJ1-4, with TRBD1 matching over 10 bases. The CDR3 runs to 15 residues. Germline CDR1 and CDR2: MDHEN and SYDVKM. Trimming cost V 8 bases and J 10 bases; bases outside gene matches: 13. DNA for the CDR3: TGTGCCAGCTATGGGTCTTGGACAGGGGGAAGAAAACTGTTTTTT. This sequence encodes CASYGSWTGGRKLFF.

The V call is TRBV27, the J call TRBJ1-6; D gene ambiguous. In germline, CDR1 is MNHEY, CDR2 SMNVEV (reference sequence). The CDR3 loop spans 13 amino acids. The germline V and J ends were trimmed by 9 bases and 4 bases, with 10 bases remaining between them. The CDR3 DNA follows: TGTGCCAGTAGAACCGTATATAATTCACCCCTCCACTTT. Protein product: CASRTVYNSPLHF.

The chain is built from TRBV15 and TRBJ1-3, with D unclear. Trimming pared 1 base from V and 4 bases from J, leaving 14 bases between. The germline gives CDR1 LNHNV, CDR2 YYDKDF (reference sequence). CDR3 size: 16 residues. Here the CDR3 reads CATSRGGGTAGNTIYF. Written as DNA, the CDR3 is TGTGCCACCAGCAGAGGAGGAGGCACGGCGGGAAACACCATATATTTT.

This chain links TRBV7-9 with TRBJ2-7; 7 bases are a match to TRBD2. The length of the CDR3 is 13 residues. Germline V gene data show CDR1 as SEHNR and CDR2 as FQNEAQ (reference sequence). V shed 5 bases and J 4 bases; nucleotides not matched to a gene: 5. For the CDR3, the DNA is TGTGCCAGCAGCCTCTCTAGCGGATACGAGCAGTACTTC. This gives the protein CASSLSSGYEQYF.

The CDR3 DNA sequence: TGTGCCAGCAGTGGACAGCGTTATCAGCCCCAGCATTTT. Translation gives CASSGQRYQPQHF. This chain connects TRBV6-2 or TRBV6-3 to TRBJ1-5; D may be TRBD1 (6 bases). Germline CDR1 and CDR2: MNHEY and SVGEGT. Trimming removed 5 bases from V and 5 bases from J, with 10 bases in between. There are 13 residues in the CDR3.

V and J are TRBV18 and TRBJ2-5; tentatively, D is TRBD1 or TRBD2 (6 bases each). V lost 3 bases and J lost 6, with 20 bases in between. Germline values: CDR1 KGHSH, CDR2 LQKENI. CDR3 size: 16 residues. The CDR3 coding sequence is TGTGCCAGCTCACCGTCTGCCAAAGGAGGGGGAAAGACCCAGTACTTC. This codes for CASSPSAKGGGKTQYF.

The chain joins TRBV10-1 to TRBJ1-5; D uncertain. The CDR3 runs to 14 residues. The germline V and J ends were trimmed by 4 bases and 1 base, with 8 bases remaining between them. Looked up from germline, CDR1 is WNHNN and CDR2 is SYGVQD (reference sequence). In nucleotides, the CDR3 is TGCGCCAGCAGTGGGGGAAGAAGCAATCAGCCCCAGCATTTT. It encodes CASSGGRSNQPQHF.

V usage is TRBV7-6 and J usage is TRBJ2-2; TRBD2 matches 8 bases. The germline V gene has CDR1 SGHVS and CDR2 FNYEAQ. V dropped 5 bases and J dropped 4; count of bases not matched to a gene: 6. This CDR3 is built from 15 residues. The CDR3 nucleotides read TGTGCCAGCAGCCGGGGGGGGCGTGGCACCGGGGAGCTGTTTTTT. This sequence encodes CASSRGGRGTGELFF. Using reference TRBV7-6 and TRBJ2-2 for the parts outside the CDR3, the full variable domain is GAGVSQSPRYKVTKRGQDVALRCDPISGHVSLYWYRQALGQGPEFLTYFNYEAQQDKSGLPNDRFSAERPEGSISTLTIQRTEQRDSAMYRCASSRGGRGTGELFFGEGSRLTVL.

The gene calls are TRBV7-2 and TRBJ1-1; unclear D gene. The CDR3 is 16 amino acids. The V end lost 2 bases, the J end lost 2 bases, and 15 bases lay between the germline ends. Per germline, CDR1 SGHTA and CDR2 FQGNSA. In DNA, the CDR3 is TGTGCCAGCAGCTTACACCACATAAATGAAAACACTGAAGCTTTCTTT. Translation gives CASSLHHINENTEAFF.

The J gene is TRBJ2-4, the V gene TRBV7-8; D is possibly TRBD1 (6 bases). Germline V gene data show CDR1 as SGHVS and CDR2 as FQNEAQ. V was cut by 1 base and J by 7 bases, with 8 bases left in between. CDR3 length: 13 residues. CDR3 in amino acids: CASSLGQVNIQYF. Written as DNA, the CDR3 is TGTGCCAGCAGCTTAGGACAGGTTAACATTCAGTACTTC.

CDR3 bases: TGTGCCAGCAGTTTAAACGTGAACACTGAAGCTTTCTTT. The encoded protein is CASSLNVNTEAFF. V and J are TRBV27 and TRBJ1-1; D gene unclear. Germline-derived CDR1 and CDR2 are MNHEY and SMNVEV (reference sequence). This CDR3 comprises 13 residues. The V gene lost 2 bases and the J gene lost 0 bases, with 4 bases spanning the gap.

V gene TRBV6-5 combines with J gene TRBJ2-1; D tentatively fits TRBD1 or TRBD2 (5 bases each). The CDR3 totals 12 residues. Germline V gene sequence: CDR1 MNHEY, CDR2 SVGAGI. V gave up 2 bases and J gave up 9 bases, with 8 bases separating them. In DNA, the CDR3 is TGTGCCAGCAGTTACACAGGAGGTGAGCAGTTCTTC. Protein sequence: CASSYTGGEQFF.

DNA of the CDR3: TGTGCCAGCAGCCCTAGCAATCAGCCCCAGCATTTT. The encoded protein is CASSPSNQPQHF. This chain joins TRBV7-8 and TRBJ1-5, with D uncertain. This CDR3 contains 12 residues. The V end lost 5 bases, the J end lost 0 bases, and 2 bases lay between the germline ends. Germline-derived CDR1 and CDR2 are SGHVS and FQNEAQ. Based on the CDR3 plus reference TRBV7-8 and TRBJ1-5, the full variable domain is GAGVSQSPRYKVAKRGQDVALRCDPISGHVSLFWYQQALGQGPEFLTYFQNEAQLDKSGLPSDRFFAERPEGSVSTLKIQRTQQEDSAVYLCASSPSNQPQHFGDGTRLSIL.

This clone was recorded only once. The chain combines TRBV28 with TRBJ1-3; 8 nucleotides align to TRBD1. This CDR3 comprises 15 residues. V lost 6 bases and J lost 0; bases outside the gene matches: 4. CDR1 is MDHEN, CDR2 SYDVKM, per germline. CDR3 sequence (DNA): TGTGCCAGCAGATGGACAGGGATCTCTGGAAACACCATATATTTT. As protein: CASRWTGISGNTIYF.

This clone was seen a handful of times. The chain combines TRBV14 with TRBJ2-1, with D maybe TRBD1 (5 bases). CDR3 length: 17 amino acids. Germline V gene sequence: CDR1 SGHDN, CDR2 FVKESK. The V end lost 0 bases, the J end lost 0 bases, and 12 bases lay between the germline ends. The DNA of the CDR3 is TGTGCCAGCAGCCAAGATAGGGGCACCCTCTCCTACAATGAGCAGTTCTTC. Translating it yields CASSQDRGTLSYNEQFF.

The chain joins TRBV2 to TRBJ1-1; no firm D call. V dropped 3 bases and J dropped 4 bases, with 12 bases sitting between them. Germline assignment: CDR1 SNHLY and CDR2 FYNNEI. CDR3 length equals 14 residues. The CDR3 sequence: CASSDWPRGTEAFF. Written as DNA, the CDR3 is TGTGCCAGCAGTGATTGGCCACGGGGCACTGAAGCTTTCTTT.